This T cell receptor (beta chain) derives from a study of T cell responses to AZD1222 COVID-19 vaccine. About the study: Analyses pooled second doses at about 4 or about 12 weeks. Whole-study results and caveats: The study sampled repertoires only after the peak T cell response. Baseline seropositives among AZD1222 recipients totaled only 5 to 7. It should be noted that donors were predominantly white British and more often female, and clonal diversity was possibly underestimated.

Libraries were prepared by immunoSEQ multiplex PCR; TCRdb keeps only in-frame clonotypes and omits some of them. The table has about 120,000 clones, about 89% seen once. Comments on this clone: Its target is not known.

Trimming removed 8 bases from V and 6 bases from J, with 4 bases in between. Germline values: CDR1 SEHNR, CDR2 FQNEAQ (reference sequence). This CDR3 has 10 residues. The clonotype was recovered from an adult in good health. The material sequenced was peripheral blood, taken on day 0 of AZD1222 vaccination. This chain links TRBV7-9 with TRBJ2-2; D call uncertain. The CDR3 DNA is TGTGCCAGCCTAGCCGGGGAGCTGTTTTTT. It specifies CASLAGELFF.